The next 26 T cell receptor beta chains were all read from a single sample in a study of siplizumab effects on memory and regulatory T cells. In the mixed lymphocyte reaction, cells were cocultured for about 6 days at 37°C. Their antigens are not known. Clones were read by immunoSEQ multiplex PCR, and TCRdb kept only the in-frame ones, dropping some. This repertoire shows several thousand clones, roughly two fifths found once; its top ten account for 5.8%. Sequencing was carried out using CFSE-low (dividing) CD8+ T cells sorted from an allogeneic mixed lymphocyte reaction. All receptors come from a human donor in good health; the cells came from an allogeneic mixed lymphocyte reaction.

This clone was recorded only once. The CDR3 sequence is CAISETRRNPTEQYF. DNA of the CDR3: TGTGCCATCAGTGAAACCCGGAGGAACCCTACCGAGCAGTACTTC. The J gene is TRBJ2-7, the V gene TRBV10-3; tentative D call: TRBD2 (5 bases). V gave up 3 bases and J gave up 6 bases, with 18 bases separating them. Per germline, CDR1 ENHRY and CDR2 SYGVKD. The CDR3 runs 15 residues.

Comments on this clone: One end of the junction fails to match germline, which may point to a read error. The V call is TRBV10-3, the J call TRBJ1-1; unclear D gene. Germline V gene sequence: CDR1 ENHRY, CDR2 SYGVKD. The CDR3 totals 13 residues. In nucleotides, the CDR3 is TGTGTCATCAACGATCCCGGACTGCTTGAAGCTTTCTTT. It encodes CVINDPGLLEAFF.

V is TRBV5-1 and J is TRBJ2-7; either TRBD1 or TRBD2 may fit D (5 bases each). Trimming left V 2 bases short and J 7 bases short, with 10 bases between. CDR3 length: 12 residues. CDR1 is SGHRS and CDR2 is YFSETQ in the germline V gene. The CDR3 sequence: CASSFRGREQYF. The CDR3 DNA sequence: TGCGCCAGCAGCTTTCGGGGACGTGAGCAGTACTTC.

This clone was counted between two and nine times. The chain carries TRBV4-3 and TRBJ2-7, with D unclear. Germline values: CDR1 LGHNA, CDR2 YSLEER. V gave up 1 base and J gave up 5 bases, with 6 bases separating them. The CDR3 sequence is 12 residues long. CDR3 DNA: TGCGCCAGCAGCCAAGGTGGGCACGAGCAGTACTTC. This codes for CASSQGGHEQYF.

The sample holds a few counts of this clone. This chain links TRBV7-2 with TRBJ2-7, with 8 bases lining up with TRBD2. The CDR3 totals 16 residues. V lost 5 bases, J lost 6 bases, and 15 bases stayed unmatched. CDR1 SGHTA and CDR2 FQGNSA come from the germline V gene. This chain's CDR3 is CASSVTGTRNAAEQYF. CDR3 bases: TGTGCCAGCAGCGTAACCGGGACTAGGAATGCGGCCGAGCAGTACTTC.

DNA for the CDR3: TGTGCCAGCAGTTACTCGAGGGTACCGGACACTGAAGCTTTCTTT. Translated: CASSYSRVPDTEAFF. This chain joins TRBV6-5 and TRBJ1-1; D ambiguous. This CDR3 contains 15 residues. V was pared by 0 bases and J by 3 bases, with 11 bases between. CDR1 and CDR2 (germline): MNHEY, SVGAGI.

By sample share, this clone is large (0.1 to 1%). The rearrangement links TRBV7-9 to TRBJ2-7; D may be TRBD2 (6 bases). Per germline, CDR1 SEHNR and CDR2 FQNEAQ (reference sequence). CDR3 length: 14 amino acids. The V and J ends lost 6 bases and 1 base respectively, with 13 bases between them. In nucleotides, the CDR3 is TGTGCCAGCAGTCCACGGGACTCTTCCTACGAGCAGTACTTC. Protein product: CASSPRDSSYEQYF. Full variable domain (outside the CDR3, taken from reference TRBV7-9 and TRBJ2-7): DTGVSQNPRHKITKRGQNVTFRCDPISEHNRLYWYRQTLGQGPEFLTYFQNEAQLEKSRLLSDRFSAERPKGSFSTLEIQRTEQGDSAMYLCASSPRDSSYEQYFGPGTRLTVT.

The chain has TRBV7-2 and TRBJ2-7; TRBD2 matches at 10 bases. Germline V gene data show CDR1 as SGHTA and CDR2 as FQGNSA. This CDR3 region has 14 residues. With 5 bases clipped from V and 7 bases from J, the junction kept 8 bases outside the gene matches. The CDR3 DNA reads TGTGCCAGCAGCCGGAGCGGGAGGGCCCATGAGCAGTACTTC. The encoded protein is CASSRSGRAHEQYF. Looking up the rest from reference TRBV7-2 and TRBJ2-7 gives the full variable domain: GAGVSQSPSNKVTEKGKDVELRCDPISGHTALYWYRQSLGQGLEFLIYFQGNSAPDKSGLPSDRFSAERTGGSVSTLTIQRTQQEDSAVYLCASSRSGRAHEQYFGPGTRLTVT.

Here the CDR3 reads CASSPGGYYEQYF. Written as DNA, the CDR3 is TGTGCCAGCAGCCCCGGGGGATACTACGAGCAGTACTTC. The chain is built from TRBV11-3 and TRBJ2-7, with D tentatively TRBD2 (6 bases). The CDR3 is made up of 13 amino acids. V gave up 5 bases and J gave up 3 bases, with 11 bases separating them. Germline values: CDR1 SGHNT, CDR2 YENEEA.

The CDR3 bases are TGTGCCAGCAGCTTAGGGAGGGACAGGGCTCTCTACGAGCAGTACTTC. This translates into CASSLGRDRALYEQYF. This chain connects TRBV2 to TRBJ2-7, with 9 nucleotides matching TRBD1. Germline assignment: CDR1 SNHLY and CDR2 FYNNEI. V shed 6 bases, J shed 3 bases, and the junction held 12 bases outside the gene matches. This CDR3 spans 16 amino acids. The entire variable domain, with the rest obtained from reference TRBV2 and TRBJ2-7, is as follows: EPEVTQTPSHQVTQMGQEVILRCVPISNHLYFYWYRQILGQKVEFLVSFYNNEISEKSEIFDDQFSVERPDGSNFTLKIRSTKLEDSAMYFCASSLGRDRALYEQYFGPGTRLTVT.

The chain recombines TRBV5-1 with TRBJ2-7; D gene unclear. CDR1 is SGHRS, CDR2 YFSETQ, per germline. CDR3 length equals 13 residues. V dropped 1 base and J dropped 0 bases, with 5 bases sitting between them. Here the CDR3 DNA reads TGCGCCAGCAGCTTGTCCTCCTCCTACGAGCAGTACTTC. As protein: CASSLSSSYEQYF.

The V and J genes are TRBV7-6 and TRBJ2-7; D remains ambiguous. V lost 2 bases, J lost 3 bases, and 5 bases lay in between. Germline V CDR1 and CDR2: SGHVS, FNYEAQ. There are 12 residues in the CDR3. The DNA for the CDR3 is TGTGCCAGCAGCTTAAAACACTACGAGCAGTACTTC. Translating it yields CASSLKHYEQYF.

A word on this clone: One base away lies a much larger clone, so this may be a sequencing read error. This sample includes further DNA sequences coding for the same CDR3. The chain uses TRBV30 and TRBJ1-4, with TRBD1 as a possible D gene (6 bases). CDR1 and CDR2 (germline): GTSNPN, SVGIG (reference sequence). The CDR3 loop spans 15 amino acids. CDR3 region: CAGRPGGGPNEKLFF. The CDR3 DNA reads as TGTGCCGGGAGGCCCGGGGGGGGGCCCAATGAAAAACTGTTTTTT.

The chain carries TRBV9 and TRBJ2-2, with D unclear. The V gene's germline CDR1 is SGDLS and CDR2 YYNGEE. V lost 0 bases and J 5 bases, leaving 11 bases between the germline ends. The CDR3 runs to 15 residues. The CDR3 region is CASSVGGMKTGELFF. The CDR3 coding sequence is TGTGCCAGCAGCGTAGGTGGTATGAAGACCGGGGAGCTGTTTTTT.

Relative to its sample, this clone is medium-sized (0.01 to 0.1%). This sample includes further DNA sequences coding for the same CDR3. V gene TRBV19 combines with J gene TRBJ2-7; D perhaps matches TRBD2 (7 bases). The length of the CDR3 is 19 residues. Germline V CDR1 and CDR2: LNHDA, SQIVND (reference sequence). Trimming shortened V by 5 bases and J by 2 bases, and 28 bases separated the two germline ends. CDR3 protein: CASSWTARNVPGGPYEQYF. The DNA for the CDR3 is TGTGCCAGTAGTTGGACAGCCCGGAACGTTCCGGGAGGACCCTACGAGCAGTACTTC.

This clone was counted between two and nine times. The chain links TRBV30 to TRBJ2-5; D possibly corresponds to TRBD1 (6 bases). Per the germline V gene, CDR1 is GTSNPN and CDR2 is SVGIG (reference sequence). The length of the CDR3 is 14 residues. The germline V and J ends were trimmed by 4 bases and 0 bases, with 12 bases remaining between them. This CDR3 reads CAWIEQGYQETQYF. The CDR3 DNA is TGTGCCTGGATAGAGCAGGGGTACCAAGAGACCCAGTACTTC.

This clone is medium-sized by share. The V gene is TRBV2, the J gene TRBJ2-5; possibly TRBD2 for D (5 bases). The CDR3 is made up of 14 amino acids. Trimming removed 3 bases at V and 2 bases at J, with 10 bases between. Germline CDR1 is SNHLY and CDR2 is FYNNEI. The CDR3, as DNA: TGTGCCAGCAGTGATGTCCGGGGACAAGAGACCCAGTACTTC. This gives the protein CASSDVRGQETQYF.

The rearrangement uses TRBV5-4 and TRBJ2-5, with 13 bases that match TRBD2. The J call may be incorrect, as the DNA end agrees better with TRBJ2-7. The CDR3 spans 17 residues. CDR1 is SGHNT, CDR2 YYREEE, per germline (reference sequence). The CDR3 sequence is CASSEKVGLAGVYEQYF. The CDR3 DNA reads TGTGCCAGCAGCGAGAAAGTAGGACTAGCGGGAGTTTACGAGCAGTACTTC.

V and J are TRBV7-9 and TRBJ2-7, with 9 bases identical to TRBD1. The CDR3 has 12 amino acids. Germline V gene sequence: CDR1 SEHNR, CDR2 FQNEAQ (reference sequence). Germline trimming cut 4 bases from V and 6 bases from J; bases unmatched to any gene: 1. The CDR3 sequence: CASSWGQGEQYF. DNA for the CDR3: TGTGCCAGCAGCTGGGGACAGGGCGAGCAGTACTTC. Drawing the rest from reference TRBV7-9 and TRBJ2-7, the complete variable domain is DTGVSQNPRHKITKRGQNVTFRCDPISEHNRLYWYRQTLGQGPEFLTYFQNEAQLEKSRLLSDRFSAERPKGSFSTLEIQRTEQGDSAMYLCASSWGQGEQYFGPGTRLTVT.

This clone rates as medium-sized. The V and J genes are TRBV13 and TRBJ1-1, with D perhaps TRBD1 (5 bases). Germline V gives CDR1 PRHDT, CDR2 FYEKMQ (reference sequence). The germline V and J ends were trimmed by 3 bases and 4 bases, with 12 bases remaining between them. The CDR3 runs 14 residues. The CDR3 DNA reads TGTGCCAGCAGCTTGGGGGGTATTCGCACTGAAGCTTTCTTT. Its translation: CASSLGGIRTEAFF.

This clone is labeled as medium-sized. The V and J genes are TRBV27 and TRBJ2-7; TRBD2 matches at 10 bases. The V segment lost 5 bases and the J segment 3 bases; nucleotides outside the gene matches: 10. This CDR3 contains 16 residues. Germline loops: CDR1 MNHEY, CDR2 SMNVEV (reference sequence). The CDR3 spells CASSGLAGEGNYEQYF. The CDR3 coding sequence is TGTGCCAGCAGTGGCCTAGCGGGAGAGGGCAACTACGAGCAGTACTTC.

This clone was seen more than once but under ten times. The chain is built from TRBV29-1 and TRBJ1-1, with no clear D. Between the trimmed V and J ends, which lost 4 bases and 4 bases, there was a span of 4 bases. Germline assignment: CDR1 SQVTM and CDR2 ANQGSEA. This CDR3 is 10 amino acids long. CDR3 residues: CSVGGTEAFF. DNA of the CDR3: TGCAGCGTTGGGGGCACTGAAGCTTTCTTT.

This clone was seen a few times. This chain connects TRBV4-1 to TRBJ1-5; no clear D. The CDR3 has 13 residues. V lost 1 base and J 4 bases, leaving 5 bases between the germline ends. Germline loops: CDR1 MGHRA, CDR2 YSYEKL. CDR3 protein: CASSQGENQPQHF. CDR3 DNA: TGCGCCAGCAGCCAAGGAGAAAATCAGCCCCAGCATTTT.

The chain joins TRBV11-2 to TRBJ1-2, with 8 bases identical to TRBD1. This CDR3 comprises 17 residues. Trimming cost V 2 bases and J 5 bases; bases outside gene matches: 13. Germline lookup yields CDR1 SGHAT and CDR2 FQNNGV. CDR3 coding DNA: TGTGCCAGCAGCTTACAGCTCCAGGGGGCTTTTCGGTATGGCTACACCTTC. Encoded protein: CASSLQLQGAFRYGYTF.

As to this clone: The same CDR3 is also encoded by other DNA sequences in this sample. The chain joins TRBV5-4 to TRBJ2-7; 8 bases line up with TRBD1. The CDR3 has 14 amino acids. Trimming took 4 bases from V and 2 from J; bases not matched to a gene: 5. Germline loops: CDR1 SGHNT, CDR2 YYREEE (reference sequence). CDR3: CASSPGTGPYEQYF. In DNA form, the CDR3 reads TGTGCCAGCAGCCCCGGGACAGGTCCCTACGAGCAGTACTTC.

Details on this clone: Germline and junction disagree at one end, which may indicate a read error. The chain joins TRBV28 to TRBJ2-7; 8 bases agree with TRBD1. The CDR3 runs to 15 residues. Per germline, CDR1 MDHEN and CDR2 SYDVKM. CDR3 DNA sequence: TGTGCCAGCAGCTTATCTCCGTTGACAGGGGAAGAGCAGTACTTC. Its protein product is CASSLSPLTGEEQYF.